The rows below give T cell receptor beta chains drawn from one sample of a study of human T cells and chemical hapten exposure. TCRdb reprocessed the RACE reads with MiXCR, giving one entry per CDR3 protein. The sample comprises 150,000 to 200,000 distinct CDR3 sequences, approximately 20% of which are singletons, and approximately 6.7% rests with the top ten. The starting material was whole blood, obtained in connection with sensitization to the hapten diphenylcyclopropenone (DPC). Every receptor here comes from a woman aged 50 to 60 with alopecia areata. Some clones in this sample may be carry-over from other donors' samples. The conserved cysteine and the conserved F or W are not part of the CDR3 here. Expanded clones get a size class; other rows say once, few or many, or leave the size out.

v_gene	abundance	CDR3aa
TRBV7-8	few	ASSRGTPNTGELF
TRBV20-1	few	SARSGNEQF
TRBV24-1	.	ATNEARTGGTQPQH
TRBV15	few	ATSRDRGSNQPQH
TRBV6-5	.	ASTPTSSYNEQF
TRBV20-1	.	SASRSGGMQPQH
TRBV29-1	.	SVGEGTGGYGYN
TRBV20-1	.	SANRDTMGEAF
TRBV6-5	.	ASSYLGRGYEQY
TRBV11-1	.	ASSRETTGRGETQY
TRBV5-1	.	ASSLGQNEQF
TRBV7-2	.	ASSISVFSTDTQY
TRBV20-1	many	SANRQGAGAF